This T cell receptor beta chain was documented in a study of shared clonotypes between healthy human individuals. Deep-level running was used for the assay. Profiled with immunoSEQ multiplex PCR; TCRdb holds only in-frame clones, not every one. Of under 1 million clones detected, approximately 92% appear once; the ten largest clones hold 20% to 30%. Per the germline V gene, CDR1 is SQVTM and CDR2 is ANQGSEA. V was pared by 6 bases and J by 1 base, with 13 bases between. This CDR3 is 13 amino acids long. Positive CCR7 selection of CD45RO-negative cells yielded the naive CD8 cells, and terminally differentiated effector memory CD45RA+ cells were excluded.

Sequenced sample: naive CD8+ T cells sorted from blood. This clonotype originated in a man under 40 in good health. The chain has TRBV29-1 and TRBJ2-7; D might be TRBD1 or TRBD2, each matching 6 bases. CDR3: CSVRDIDSYEQYF. The DNA for the CDR3 is TGCAGCGTGCGGGACATTGATTCCTACGAGCAGTACTTC.